This is a list of T cell receptor beta chains from one sample in a study of blood T cell repertoires in COVID-19. Some clones are missing from TCRdb's copy, which holds only in-frame ones; the method was immunoSEQ multiplex PCR. The table records over 200,000 clones, roughly 90% of them present only once. Source material: peripheral blood. These receptors originate from a man in his sixties who had recovered from COVID-19. Both conserved end residues are part of each CDR3. The D gene is left open where the match is weak. Not all rows give a size; the values are once, few, many and, for expanded clones, a class.

j_call,d_call,v_call,clone_size,cdr3_aa,cdr3_nt
TRBJ1-2,.,TRBV11-2,.,CASSPFDYGYTF,TGTGCCAGCAGCCCGTTTGACTATGGCTACACCTTC
TRBJ2-1,TRBD2,TRBV3-1/TRBV3-2,.,CASSQDSGGKQFF,TGTGCCAGCAGCCAAGATTCGGGGGGGAAGCAGTTCTTC
TRBJ2-1,.,TRBV2,.,CASSESLDNEQFF,TGTGCCAGCAGTGAAAGCCTGGACAATGAGCAGTTCTTC
TRBJ1-1,.,TRBV27,.,CASSFQGVGTEAFF,TGTGCCAGCAGTTTCCAAGGGGTTGGCACTGAAGCTTTCTTT
TRBJ2-2,.,TRBV6-2/TRBV6-3,.,CASSWGPLFQANTGELFF,TGTGCCAGCAGTTGGGGCCCCTTGTTTCAAGCGAACACCGGGGAGCTGTTTTTT
TRBJ2-3,TRBD2,TRBV5-1,.,CASSSSGLAIDTQYF,TGCGCCAGCAGCTCGTCGGGACTAGCAATAGATACGCAGTATTTT
TRBJ1-1,TRBD1,TRBV25-1,.,CASSEQGGTEAFF,TGTGCCAGCAGTGAACAGGGGGGAACTGAAGCTTTCTTT
TRBJ1-2,.,TRBV29-1,many,CSVAGLRNGYTF,TGCAGCGTTGCCGGGTTACGAAATGGCTACACCTTC
TRBJ1-4,.,TRBV7-6,.,CASSLGQTLNEKLFF,TGTGCCAGCAGCTTAGGACAGACGCTTAATGAAAAACTGTTTTTT
TRBJ2-5,.,TRBV28,.,CASRHTSLSQETQYF,TGTGCCAGCAGGCATACGAGTTTATCACAAGAGACCCAGTACTTC
TRBJ2-1,TRBD2,TRBV2,.,CASSRKREGHNEQFF,TGTGCCAGCAGTAGAAAGCGGGAGGGCCATAATGAGCAGTTCTTC
TRBJ1-2,.,TRBV6-5,.,CASRARGGDYGYTF,TGTGCCAGCAGAGCAAGGGGGGGTGACTATGGCTACACCTTC
TRBJ2-3,TRBD2,TRBV5-4,.,CASSGGVTDTQYF,TGTGCCAGCAGTGGGGGGGTCACAGATACGCAGTATTTT
TRBJ2-3,TRBD2,TRBV29-1,.,CSWGGVTDTQYF,TGCAGTTGGGGGGGGGTCACAGATACGCAGTATTTT
TRBJ2-1,TRBD1,TRBV5-6,.,CASSLLGDSSNNEQFF,TGTGCCAGCAGCTTGCTAGGGGACAGCTCCAACAATGAGCAGTTCTTC
TRBJ2-7,TRBD2,TRBV7-2,.,CASSLAKRASGTPYEQYF,TGTGCCAGCAGCTTAGCTAAACGAGCTAGCGGGACCCCCTACGAGCAGTACTTC
TRBJ2-7,TRBD2,TRBV6-1,.,CASSADRGSGGSEQYF,TGTGCCAGCAGTGCGGATCGCGGCTCGGGAGGAAGCGAGCAGTACTTC
TRBJ1-1,TRBD1,TRBV29-1,.,CSVVRGQTEAFF,TGCAGCGTTGTTAGGGGGCAAACTGAAGCTTTCTTT
TRBJ2-1,.,TRBV3-1/TRBV3-2,.,CASSQPSLGQFF,TGTGCCAGCAGCCAGCCCTCGCTAGGGCAGTTCTTC
TRBJ1-4,.,TRBV2,.,CASSLNSATNEKLFF,TGTGCCAGCAGTTTAAACAGTGCAACTAATGAAAAACTGTTTTTT
TRBJ1-2,TRBD1,TRBV5-1,.,CASSITTGGDYGYTF,TGCGCCAGCAGCATAACGACAGGGGGCGACTATGGCTACACCTTC
TRBJ2-5,TRBD2,TRBV3-1/TRBV3-2,.,CASSQDLSGGGETQYF,TGTGCCAGCAGCCAAGATCTAAGCGGGGGCGGCGAGACCCAGTACTTC
TRBJ1-2,TRBD1,TRBV5-1,.,CASSLGAGGDGYTF,TGCGCCAGCAGCTTGGGTGCAGGGGGCGATGGCTACACCTTC
TRBJ2-3,.,TRBV4-1,.,CASSQDLDTQYF,TGCGCCAGCAGCCAAGATCTGGATACGCAGTATTTT
TRBJ2-3,TRBD2,TRBV4-3,.,CASSQAAGGDTQYF,TGCGCCAGCAGCCAAGCGGCGGGAGGAGATACGCAGTATTTT
TRBJ2-3,.,TRBV3-1/TRBV3-2,.,CASSPPWGTTDTQYF,TGTGCCAGCAGCCCTCCTTGGGGCACCACAGATACGCAGTATTTT
TRBJ2-2,.,TRBV2,.,CASSRYWGAGELFF,TGTGCCAGCAGTAGATATTGGGGGGCCGGGGAGCTGTTTTTT
TRBJ2-7,TRBD2,TRBV7-8,.,CASSLVPGLDYEQYF,TGTGCCAGCAGCTTAGTTCCGGGACTAGACTACGAGCAGTACTTC
TRBJ2-5,.,TRBV13,.,CASSRQGLGETQYF,TGTGCCAGCAGCCGCCAGGGTCTAGGGGAGACCCAGTACTTC
TRBJ1-5,TRBD1,TRBV6-5,.,CASSYSQGDQPQHF,TGTGCCAGCAGTTACTCCCAGGGGGATCAGCCCCAGCATTTT
TRBJ1-2,.,TRBV2,.,CASTFVGVDGYTF,TGTGCCAGCACTTTCGTGGGAGTTGATGGCTACACCTTC
TRBJ2-5,.,TRBV5-6,.,CASSFLGVETQYF,TGTGCCAGCAGCTTTTTGGGAGTCGAGACCCAGTACTTC
TRBJ2-4,.,TRBV28,.,CASSRDRLTLAKNIQYF,TGTGCCAGCAGTCGCGACAGGCTTACTCTAGCCAAAAACATTCAGTACTTC
TRBJ2-1,TRBD2,TRBV5-4,.,CASSLAGLDRHEQFF,TGTGCCAGCAGCTTAGCGGGACTCGATAGGCATGAGCAGTTCTTC
TRBJ1-2,.,TRBV12-3/TRBV12-4,.,CASSLEQFYGYTF,TGTGCCAGCAGTTTAGAACAGTTCTATGGCTACACCTTC
TRBJ2-7,.,TRBV7-9,.,CASSRDILYEQYF,TGTGCCAGCAGCCGGGACATCCTCTACGAGCAGTACTTC
TRBJ2-3,TRBD1,TRBV5-1,.,CASSLGQGPDTQYF,TGCGCCAGCAGCTTGGGACAGGGCCCAGATACGCAGTATTTT
TRBJ1-5,.,TRBV6-1,once,CASSEEQASNQPQHF,TGTGCCAGCAGTGAAGAACAGGCTAGCAATCAGCCCCAGCATTTT
TRBJ2-4,TRBD2,TRBV5-1,.,CASSSLAGENIQYF,TGCGCCAGCAGCTCACTAGCGGGAGAAAACATTCAGTACTTC
TRBJ1-2,TRBD1,TRBV29-1,.,CSASLGQPNYGYTF,TGCAGCGCCTCATTGGGACAGCCCAACTATGGCTACACCTTC
TRBJ2-3,TRBD2,TRBV15,.,CATSRRGGHTDTQYF,TGTGCCACCAGCAGGCGGGGGGGCCACACAGATACGCAGTATTTT
TRBJ2-3,TRBD2,TRBV7-2,.,CASSALSGRSQRDTQYF,TGTGCCAGCAGCGCCCTCAGCGGGAGGTCACAGCGGGATACGCAGTATTTT
TRBJ2-5,TRBD2,TRBV5-1,.,CASSLGPSGEETQYF,TGCGCCAGCAGCTTGGGACCTAGCGGGGAGGAGACCCAGTACTTC
TRBJ2-5,TRBD1,TRBV2,.,CASSEGTGGAETQYF,TGTGCCAGCAGTGAAGGGACAGGGGGCGCAGAGACCCAGTACTTC
TRBJ2-5,.,TRBV5-4,.,CASSPGETETQYF,TGTGCCAGCAGCCCGGGGGAGACGGAGACCCAGTACTTC
TRBJ2-1,.,TRBV6-6,.,CASGGPSGNEQFF,TGTGCCAGCGGGGGCCCCTCGGGCAATGAGCAGTTCTTC
TRBJ2-7,TRBD2,TRBV28,.,CASLLAGGVSYEQYF,TGTGCCAGCCTCTTAGCGGGAGGGGTCTCCTACGAGCAGTACTTC
TRBJ1-1,.,TRBV5-4,.,CASSLRDTEAFF,TGTGCCAGCAGCTTGCGGGACACTGAAGCTTTCTTT
TRBJ2-7,TRBD1,TRBV6-2/TRBV6-3,.,CASSYNPLGTGSTYEQYF,TGTGCCAGCAGTTACAATCCGCTCGGGACAGGGAGCACCTACGAGCAGTACTTC
TRBJ2-7,.,TRBV19,.,CASSGEGHPYEQYF,TGTGCCAGTAGCGGAGAGGGACACCCCTACGAGCAGTACTTC
TRBJ2-2,.,TRBV18,.,CASSPDRTATGELFF,TGTGCCAGCTCACCTGACAGGACAGCCACCGGGGAGCTGTTTTTT
TRBJ2-2,TRBD2,TRBV3-1/TRBV3-2,.,CASSHPRLAGITGELFF,TGTGCCAGCAGCCATCCTCGACTAGCGGGAATCACCGGGGAGCTGTTTTTT
TRBJ2-5,TRBD2,TRBV6-5,.,CACLAGLAYQETQYF,TGTGCCTGCCTAGCGGGACTGGCGTACCAAGAGACCCAGTACTTC